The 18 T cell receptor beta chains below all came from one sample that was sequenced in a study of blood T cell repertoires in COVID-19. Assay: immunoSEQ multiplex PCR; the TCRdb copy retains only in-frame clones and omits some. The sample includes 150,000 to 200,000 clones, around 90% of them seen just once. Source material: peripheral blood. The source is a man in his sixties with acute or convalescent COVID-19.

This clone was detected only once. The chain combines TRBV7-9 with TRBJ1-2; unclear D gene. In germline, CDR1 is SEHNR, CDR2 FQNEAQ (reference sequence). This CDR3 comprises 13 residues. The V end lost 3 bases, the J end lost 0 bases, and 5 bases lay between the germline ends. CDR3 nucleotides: TGTGCCAGCAGCTTTCCATCTAACTATGGCTACACCTTC. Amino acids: CASSFPSNYGYTF.

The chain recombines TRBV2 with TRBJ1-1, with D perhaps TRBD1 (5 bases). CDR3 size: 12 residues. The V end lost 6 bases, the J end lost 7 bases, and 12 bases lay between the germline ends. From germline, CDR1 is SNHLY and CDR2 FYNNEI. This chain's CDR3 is CASSLGGDEAFF. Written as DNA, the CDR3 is TGTGCCAGCAGCCTGGGGGGGGATGAAGCTTTCTTT.

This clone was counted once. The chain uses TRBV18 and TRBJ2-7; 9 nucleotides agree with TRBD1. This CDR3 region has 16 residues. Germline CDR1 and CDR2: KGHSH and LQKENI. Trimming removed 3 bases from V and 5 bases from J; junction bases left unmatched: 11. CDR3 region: CASSPWDRAEFDEQYV. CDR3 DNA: TGTGCCAGCTCACCCTGGGACAGGGCCGAGTTTGACGAGCAGTACGTC.

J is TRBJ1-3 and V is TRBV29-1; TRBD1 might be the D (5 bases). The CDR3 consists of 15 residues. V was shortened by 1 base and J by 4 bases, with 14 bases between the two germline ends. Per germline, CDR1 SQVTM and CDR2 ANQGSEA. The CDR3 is CSVEGRVDSGNTIYF. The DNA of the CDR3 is TGCAGCGTTGAAGGCAGGGTTGATTCCGGAAACACCATATATTTT.

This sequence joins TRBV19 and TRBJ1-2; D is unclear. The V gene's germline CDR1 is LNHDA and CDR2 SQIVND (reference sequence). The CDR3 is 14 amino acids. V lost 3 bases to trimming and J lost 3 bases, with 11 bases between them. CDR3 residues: CASSIKPLYYGYTF. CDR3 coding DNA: TGTGCCAGTAGTATCAAACCACTTTACTATGGCTACACCTTC. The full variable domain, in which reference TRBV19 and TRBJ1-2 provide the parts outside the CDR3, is DGGITQSPKYLFRKEGQNVTLSCEQNLNHDAMYWYRQDPGQGLRLIYYSQIVNDFQKGDIAEGYSVSREKKESFPLTVTSAQKNPTAFYLCASSIKPLYYGYTFGSGTRLTVV.

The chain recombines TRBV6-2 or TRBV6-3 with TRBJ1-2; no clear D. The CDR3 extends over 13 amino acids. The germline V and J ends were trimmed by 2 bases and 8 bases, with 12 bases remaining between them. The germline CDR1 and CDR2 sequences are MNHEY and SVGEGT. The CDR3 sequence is CASSYSVTGGYTF. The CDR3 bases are TGTGCCAGCAGTTACAGCGTCACGGGGGGCTACACCTTC.

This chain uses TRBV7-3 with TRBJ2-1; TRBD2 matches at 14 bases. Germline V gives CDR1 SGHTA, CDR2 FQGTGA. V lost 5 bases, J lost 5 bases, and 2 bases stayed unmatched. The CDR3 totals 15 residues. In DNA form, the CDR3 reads TGTGCCAGCAGCACGGGACTAGCGGGGGACAATGAGCAGTTCTTC. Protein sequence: CASSTGLAGDNEQFF.

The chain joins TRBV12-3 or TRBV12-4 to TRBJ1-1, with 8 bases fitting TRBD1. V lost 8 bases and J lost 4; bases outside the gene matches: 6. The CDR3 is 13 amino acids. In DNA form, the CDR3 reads TGTGCCAGCGGGTACAGGGGGGGCACTGAAGCTTTCTTT. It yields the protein CASGYRGGTEAFF.

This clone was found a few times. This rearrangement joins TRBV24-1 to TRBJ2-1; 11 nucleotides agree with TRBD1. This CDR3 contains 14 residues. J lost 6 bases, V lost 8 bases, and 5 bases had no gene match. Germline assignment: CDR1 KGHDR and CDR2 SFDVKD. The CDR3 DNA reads TGTGCCACCAAAACCGGGACAGGGGGCAATGAGCAGTTCTTC. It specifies CATKTGTGGNEQFF.

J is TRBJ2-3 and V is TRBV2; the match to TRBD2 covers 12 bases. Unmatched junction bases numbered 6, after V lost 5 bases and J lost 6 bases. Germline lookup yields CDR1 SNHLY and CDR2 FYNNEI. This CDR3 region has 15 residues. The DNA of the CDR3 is TGTGCCAGCAGTCCTAGCGGGGGGGCTCGGGATACGCAGTATTTT. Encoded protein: CASSPSGGARDTQYF.

Here the CDR3 DNA reads TGTGCCATCAGTGATCGTCCAGGGAAGGATGCTAACTATGGCTACACCTTC. Translating gives CAISDRPGKDANYGYTF. The chain recombines TRBV10-3 with TRBJ1-2; TRBD1 might be the D (5 bases). CDR1 and CDR2 (germline): ENHRY, SYGVKD. V lost 3 bases and J lost 0, with 17 bases in between. CDR3 length equals 17 residues.

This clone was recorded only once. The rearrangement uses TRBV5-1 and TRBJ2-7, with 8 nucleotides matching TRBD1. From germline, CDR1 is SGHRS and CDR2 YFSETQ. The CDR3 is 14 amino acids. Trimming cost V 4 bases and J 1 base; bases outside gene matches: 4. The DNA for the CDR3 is TGCGCCAGCAGCACACGGACAGGGTCCTACGAGCAGTACTTC. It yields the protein CASSTRTGSYEQYF.

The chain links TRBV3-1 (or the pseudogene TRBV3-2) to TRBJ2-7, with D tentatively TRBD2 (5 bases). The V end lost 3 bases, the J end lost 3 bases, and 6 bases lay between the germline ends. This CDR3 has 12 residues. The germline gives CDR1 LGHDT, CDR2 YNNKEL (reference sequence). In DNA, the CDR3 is TGTGCCAGCAGCCAGGGGAGCTACGAGCAGTACTTC. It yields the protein CASSQGSYEQYF.

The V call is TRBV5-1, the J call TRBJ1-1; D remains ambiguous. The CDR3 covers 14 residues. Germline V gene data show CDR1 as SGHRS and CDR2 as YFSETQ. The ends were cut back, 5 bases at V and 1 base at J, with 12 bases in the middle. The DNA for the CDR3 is TGCGCCAGCAGTTCTACCGCGGGGAACACTGAAGCTTTCTTT. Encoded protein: CASSSTAGNTEAFF.

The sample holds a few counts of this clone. As DNA, the CDR3 is TGCAGCGTTAAGTTGACTAGCGGGAGGGAGTATTTT. It specifies CSVKLTSGREYF. The J gene is TRBJ2-3, the V gene TRBV29-1, with 14 bases matching TRBD2. Looked up from germline, CDR1 is SQVTM and CDR2 is ANQGSEA. Trimming cost V 5 bases and J 13 bases; bases outside gene matches: 5. The CDR3 contains 12 residues.

The CDR3, as DNA: TGTGCCAGCAGCTCGGGACAGGGGAACTCTGGGGCCAACGTCCTGACTTTC. The encoded protein is CASSSGQGNSGANVLTF. The chain is built from TRBV5-4 and TRBJ2-6; 10 nucleotides align to TRBD1. The CDR3 totals 17 residues. V shed 3 bases and J 0 bases; nucleotides not matched to a gene: 3. Germline values: CDR1 SGHNT, CDR2 YYREEE (reference sequence).

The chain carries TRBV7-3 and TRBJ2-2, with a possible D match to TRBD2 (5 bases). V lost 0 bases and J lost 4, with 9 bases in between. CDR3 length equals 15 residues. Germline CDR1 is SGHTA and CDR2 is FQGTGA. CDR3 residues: CASSLTPEVTGELFF. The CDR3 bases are TGTGCCAGCAGCTTAACCCCGGAGGTCACCGGGGAGCTGTTTTTT.

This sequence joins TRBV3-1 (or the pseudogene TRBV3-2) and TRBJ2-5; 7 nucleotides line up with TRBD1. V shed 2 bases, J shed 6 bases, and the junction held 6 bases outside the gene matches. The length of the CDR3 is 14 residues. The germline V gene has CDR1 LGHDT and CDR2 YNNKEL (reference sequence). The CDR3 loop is CASSQPQGSKTQYF. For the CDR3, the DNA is TGTGCCAGCAGCCAACCACAGGGGTCGAAGACCCAGTACTTC.